Below, 10 T cell receptor beta chains from the same sample are listed, as sequenced in a study of human T cells and chemical hapten exposure (dated by TCRdb to 2020 to 2023). The sample's time point label, decoded: pre-sensitization, week 0. The treatment or condition label for this specimen denotes: therapeutic diphenylcyclopropenone sensitization with weekly scalp DPC. Libraries were constructed by RACE. The instrument was a NextSeq 500. TCRdb's own reprocessing of the public reads used fastp at Q25 and MiXCR and kept productive beta chains. Each CDR3 protein appears once, grouped with its most common genes and DNA. This sample lists roughly 90,000 distinct CDR3 sequences; around 10% were detected once. Approximately 3.9% of the sample lies in the top ten. The starting material was whole blood, obtained in connection with sensitization to the hapten diphenylcyclopropenone (DPC). The receptor set was obtained from a woman in her thirties or forties with alopecia areata. Some clones in this sample may be carry-over from other donors' samples.

J is TRBJ2-5 and V is TRBV4-3; TRBD1 is a possible D gene (5 bases). Germline V gene sequence: CDR1 LGHNA, CDR2 YSLEER. The V end lost 0 bases, the J end lost 2 bases, and 10 bases lay between the germline ends. This CDR3 contains 15 residues. Here the CDR3 DNA reads TGCGCCAGCAGCCAAGATCGGAACAGGCAAGAGACCCAGTACTTC. Its protein product is CASSQDRNRQETQYF.

This clonotype was found a few times. The chain uses TRBV20-1 and TRBJ2-3, with 9 bases lining up with TRBD2. The CDR3 has 12 residues. Unmatched junction bases numbered 2, after V lost 8 bases and J lost 2 bases. The V gene's germline CDR1 is DFQATT and CDR2 SNEGSKA (reference sequence). CDR3 bases: TGCAGTCTAGCGGGGACCACAGATACGCAGTATTTT. Protein product: CSLAGTTDTQYF.

CDR3 region: CASSLILRDRAQETQYF. The DNA of the CDR3 is TGTGCCAGCAGCTTAATCCTTCGGGACAGGGCCCAAGAGACCCAGTACTTC. This chain connects TRBV7-9 to TRBJ2-5, with TRBD1 identical over 9 bases. The ends lost 2 bases at V and 1 base at J; junction bases unmatched: 8. CDR1 is SEHNR, CDR2 FQNEAQ, per germline (reference sequence). CDR3 size: 17 residues.

This clonotype has ten or more counts. This chain uses TRBV2 with TRBJ2-1, with D tentatively TRBD2 (6 bases). This CDR3 has 15 residues. With 2 bases removed from V and 6 bases from J, the gap between germline ends came to 14 bases. Germline loops: CDR1 SNHLY, CDR2 FYNNEI. CDR3 sequence: CASSERGTSVNEQFF. Written as DNA, the CDR3 is TGTGCCAGCAGTGAACGCGGGACTTCGGTCAATGAGCAGTTCTTC.

V and J are TRBV6-6 and TRBJ2-6; D is perhaps TRBD2 (6 bases). Germline V gene data show CDR1 as MNHNY and CDR2 as SVGAGI (reference sequence). The CDR3 is made up of 14 amino acids. V lost 6 bases and J 4 bases, leaving 10 bases between the germline ends. The CDR3 region has the DNA TGTGCCAGCAGCCGGGACTCCGGGGCCAACGTCCTGACTTTC. Protein product: CASSRDSGANVLTF.

At least ten counts were recorded for this clonotype. The chain employs TRBV27 and TRBJ2-3; maybe TRBD1 (6 bases). The ends were cut back, 5 bases at V and 3 bases at J, with 18 bases in the middle. CDR3 length: 16 amino acids. Germline V gene data show CDR1 as MNHEY and CDR2 as SMNVEV (reference sequence). The CDR3, as DNA: TGTGCCAGCAGTCCACATACAGGGTTCAGGACAGATACGCAGTATTTT. Amino acids: CASSPHTGFRTDTQYF.

Comments on this clonotype: This may come from a read error, since a much larger clone is one base off. The V gene is TRBV11-1, the J gene TRBJ2-7, with D unclear. The CDR3 covers 11 residues. V lost 5 bases and J 0 bases, leaving 2 bases between the germline ends. The V gene's germline CDR1 is SGHAT and CDR2 FQDESV (reference sequence). The CDR3: CASSHSYEQYF. Here the CDR3 DNA reads TGTGCCAGCAGCCACTCCTACGAGCAGTACTTC.

This clonotype was observed many times. The V call is TRBV28, the J call TRBJ2-5; D is unclear. The ends were cut back, 5 bases at V and 6 bases at J, with 10 bases in the middle. CDR1 is MDHEN, CDR2 SYDVKM, per germline. The CDR3 has 12 amino acids. In DNA, the CDR3 is TGTGCCAGCAGTACCCCCTTCAAGACCCAGTACTTC. Protein: CASSTPFKTQYF.

This clonotype was picked up many times. The chain links TRBV7-9 to TRBJ1-1, with D maybe TRBD1 (6 bases). V was shortened by 5 bases and J by 4 bases, with 11 bases between the two germline ends. The CDR3 contains 13 residues. Germline CDR1 reads SEHNR; CDR2 reads FQNEAQ (reference sequence). The CDR3 DNA sequence: TGTGCCAGCAGCCTAATACAGGGCACTGAAGCTTTCTTT. The encoded protein is CASSLIQGTEAFF. Combining the CDR3 with reference TRBV7-9 and TRBJ1-1 gives the whole variable domain DTGVSQNPRHKITKRGQNVTFRCDPISEHNRLYWYRQTLGQGPEFLTYFQNEAQLEKSRLLSDRFSAERPKGSFSTLEIQRTEQGDSAMYLCASSLIQGTEAFFGQGTRLTVV.

This clonotype was seen many times. This chain uses TRBV6-2 or TRBV6-3 with TRBJ1-5; D remains ambiguous. The CDR3 sequence is 14 residues long. V was cut by 8 bases and J by 4 bases, with 15 bases left in between. Germline lookup yields CDR1 MNHEY and CDR2 SVGEGT. The CDR3 sequence is CASGRGERNQPQHF. The DNA for the CDR3 is TGTGCCAGCGGGCGTGGGGAGAGGAATCAGCCCCAGCATTTT.